Sequencing of this T cell receptor (beta chain) was carried out in a study of blood T cell repertoires in COVID-19. Across the whole study: Samples taken during acute and convalescent COVID-19 were collected in the United States, Italy and Spain. T cells, B-cell-depleted T cells, or PBMCs provided the cDNA or gDNA that served as material.

Assay used: immunoSEQ multiplex PCR; TCRdb lists only in-frame clones, some missing. The sample lists 150,000 to 200,000 clones, approximately 75% occurring once. The sample taken for sequencing was peripheral blood. The sequence derives from a human donor in a cohort sampled during active COVID-19.

CDR3 sequence reads: CASSSSRDRYQPQHF. The CDR3, as DNA: TGTGCCAGCAGCTCCAGTAGGGACAGGTATCAGCCCCAGCATTTT. The gene calls are TRBV7-6 and TRBJ1-5; 8 bases align to TRBD1. Germline CDR1 SGHVS, CDR2 FNYEAQ. V trimming: 4 bases; J trimming: 5 bases; junction bases outside the gene matches: 7. The CDR3 totals 15 residues.